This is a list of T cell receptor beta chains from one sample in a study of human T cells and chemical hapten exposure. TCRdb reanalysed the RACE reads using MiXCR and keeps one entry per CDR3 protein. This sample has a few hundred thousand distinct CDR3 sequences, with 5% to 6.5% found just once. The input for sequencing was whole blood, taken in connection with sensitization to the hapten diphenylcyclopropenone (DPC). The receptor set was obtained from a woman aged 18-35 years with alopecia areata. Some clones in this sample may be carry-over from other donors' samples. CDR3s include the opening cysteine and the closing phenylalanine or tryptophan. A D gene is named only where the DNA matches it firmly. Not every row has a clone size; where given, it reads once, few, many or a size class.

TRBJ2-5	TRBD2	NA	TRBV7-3	TGTGCCAGCAGCTTAACCGGACTAGCGGGGGTCCAAGAGACCCAGTACTTC	CASSLTGLAGVQETQYF
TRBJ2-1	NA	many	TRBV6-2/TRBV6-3	TGTGCCAGCAGACGGGGACCGCGCAATGAGCAGTTCTTC	CASRRGPRNEQFF
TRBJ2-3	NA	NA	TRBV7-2	TGTGCCAGCAGCCGATTCACAGATACGCAGTATTTT	CASSRFTDTQYF
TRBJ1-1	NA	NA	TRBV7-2	TGTGCCAGCAGCTTCTGGGAGGGGACTGAAGCTTTCTTT	CASSFWEGTEAFF
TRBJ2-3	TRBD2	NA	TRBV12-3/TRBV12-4	TGTGCCAGCAGTTTAGCCGAGGGACTAGTGGGCACAGATACGCAGTATTTT	CASSLAEGLVGTDTQYF
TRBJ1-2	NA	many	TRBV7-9	TGTGCCAGCAGCCTTACTGCCAACTATGGCTACACCTTC	CASSLTANYGYTF
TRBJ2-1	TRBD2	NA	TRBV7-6	TGTGCCAGCAGCTTAAGCGCGGGGGACAATGAGCAGTTCTTC	CASSLSAGDNEQFF
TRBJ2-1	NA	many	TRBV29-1	TGCAGCGTGCAGGACCAGGGGGGTCGGCAGTTCTTC	CSVQDQGGRQFF
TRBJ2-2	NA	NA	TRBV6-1	TGTGCCAGCAGGACAGGGCCCTTAGCGGGGATGAACACCGGGGAGCTGTTTTTT	CASRTGPLAGMNTGELFF
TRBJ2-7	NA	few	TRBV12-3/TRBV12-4	TGTGCCAGCACCACGGACAGTACCCCCTACGAGCAGTACTTC	CASTTDSTPYEQYF
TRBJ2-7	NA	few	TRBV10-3	TGTGCCATCAGTGATGTAGGGCAGGGGGGCGAGCAGTACTTC	CAISDVGQGGEQYF
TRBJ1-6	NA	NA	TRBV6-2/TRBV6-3	TGTGCCAGCAGTTACGGACCGAAGAATTCACCCCTCCACTTT	CASSYGPKNSPLHF
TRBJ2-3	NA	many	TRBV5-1	TGCGCCAGCAGCAAAGATGCGTATACGCAGTATTTT	CASSKDAYTQYF
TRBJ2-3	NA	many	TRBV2	TGTGCCAGCAGTGACTACAGTGGCGCAGATACGCAGTATTTT	CASSDYSGADTQYF
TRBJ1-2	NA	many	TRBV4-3	TGCGCCAGCAGCCAAGACGGGACCCTCTATGGCTACACCTTC	CASSQDGTLYGYTF
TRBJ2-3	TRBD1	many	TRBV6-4	TGTGCCAGCAGTGACGGGACAGGGGGCACAGATACGCAGTATTTT	CASSDGTGGTDTQYF
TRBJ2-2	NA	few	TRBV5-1	TGCGCCAGCAACCCCGGGACATCGAACACCGGGGAGCTGTTTTTT	CASNPGTSNTGELFF
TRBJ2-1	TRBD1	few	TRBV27	TGTGCCAGCAGTCTCACAGGGGGATTC	CASSLTGGF
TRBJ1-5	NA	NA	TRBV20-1	TGCAGTGCTAGCCGTCAGGACAGCAATCAGCCCCAGCATTTT	CSASRQDSNQPQHF
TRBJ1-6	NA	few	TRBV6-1	TGTGCCAGCAGCATTCGGAAGGTCGGGAATTCACCCCTCCACTTT	CASSIRKVGNSPLHF
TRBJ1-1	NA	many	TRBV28	TGTGCCAGCCTTACCCGGCTCGGGACGAACACTGAAGCTTTCTTT	CASLTRLGTNTEAFF
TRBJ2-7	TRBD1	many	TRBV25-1	TGTGCCAGCAGTGACGACAGGGGGCGGTTCGAGCAGTACTTC	CASSDDRGRFEQYF
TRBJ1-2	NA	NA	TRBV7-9	TGTGCCAGCAGCTTAGGGGCCCTTGGCGGCTACACCTTC	CASSLGALGGYTF
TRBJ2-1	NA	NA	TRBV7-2	TGTGCCAGCAGCTTCCCGGGGTCTGAGCAGTTCTTC	CASSFPGSEQFF
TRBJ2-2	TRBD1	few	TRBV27	TGTGCCAGCAGTCTAGACAGGGGATGGGCCGGGGAGCTGTTTTTT	CASSLDRGWAGELFF
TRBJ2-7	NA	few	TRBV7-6	TGTGCCAGCAGCATGGGGGTCCCCTACGAGCAGTACTTC	CASSMGVPYEQYF
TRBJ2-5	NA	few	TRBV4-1	TGCGCCAGCAGCCAAGACCCCTGGAGCAGGACCGAAGAGACCCAGTACTTC	CASSQDPWSRTEETQYF
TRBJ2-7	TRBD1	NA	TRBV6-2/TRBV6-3	TGTGCCAGCCGGGACTCCGGACAGGGATACGAGCAGTACTTC	CASRDSGQGYEQYF
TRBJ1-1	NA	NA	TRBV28	TGTGCCAGCAGCCGAGGACAGCCGGAAGCTTTCTTT	CASSRGQPEAFF
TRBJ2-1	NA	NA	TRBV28	TGTGCCAGCAGTTTATTGGACCGGGGACAAGAGCAGTTCTTC	CASSLLDRGQEQFF
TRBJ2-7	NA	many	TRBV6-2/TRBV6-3	TGTGCCAGCGGGTCGGGAAGGTACCTATACGAGCAGTACTTC	CASGSGRYLYEQYF
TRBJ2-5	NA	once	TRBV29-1	TGCAGCGTGAGGGACCCCGGGACGAACCAAGAGACCCAGTACTTC	CSVRDPGTNQETQYF
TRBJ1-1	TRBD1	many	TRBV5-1	TGCGCCAGCAGCTCATCCGACAGGGCTACTGAAGCTTTCTTT	CASSSSDRATEAFF
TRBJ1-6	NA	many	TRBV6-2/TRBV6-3	TGTGCCAGCAGCCGAATTTGGGGCGGCGAGAATTCACCCCTCCACTTT	CASSRIWGGENSPLHF
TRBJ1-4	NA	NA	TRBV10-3	TGTGCCATCAGTGAGGGAGATAGTAAGGAAAAACTGTTTTTT	CAISEGDSKEKLFF
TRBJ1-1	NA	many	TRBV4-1	TGCGCCAGCAGCCTCATATATATGGGAGGGACTTCGGGCACTGAAGCTTTCTTT	CASSLIYMGGTSGTEAFF
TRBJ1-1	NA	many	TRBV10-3	TGTGCCATCAGTGAGAGGGGCACTGAAGCTTTCTTT	CAISERGTEAFF
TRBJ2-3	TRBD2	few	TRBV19	TGTGCCAGTAGTTCCGGGGGGGCCGATTACGGCACAGATACGCAGTATTTT	CASSSGGADYGTDTQYF
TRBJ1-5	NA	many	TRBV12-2	TGTGCAAGTCGCCCTCTAAAACTCGGGACCTATATGAAGGAGGCCATTCAGCCCCAGCATTTT	CASRPLKLGTYMKEAIQPQHF
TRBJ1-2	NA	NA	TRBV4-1	TGCGCCAGCAGCCCAAGGACTGAGAACTATGGCTACACCTTC	CASSPRTENYGYTF
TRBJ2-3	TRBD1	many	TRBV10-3	TGTGCCATCAGTGAGTCGATCTTTACAATGACAGGGATTGCGCAGTATTTT	CAISESIFTMTGIAQYF
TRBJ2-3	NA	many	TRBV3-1	TGTGCCAGCAGCCAACACCCACAGCCCCGGAGTACGCAGTATTTT	CASSQHPQPRSTQYF
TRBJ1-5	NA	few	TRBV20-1	TGCAGTGCTAGTGATGGGGGCTGGGGCAATCAGCCCCAGCATTTT	CSASDGGWGNQPQHF
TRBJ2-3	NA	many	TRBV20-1	TGCAGTGTTAGTGGTAGCACAGATACGCAGTATTTT	CSVSGSTDTQYF
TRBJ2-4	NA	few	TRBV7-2	TGTGCCAGCAGCAAAGGGGGGTTAGCCAAAAACATTCAGTACTTC	CASSKGGLAKNIQYF
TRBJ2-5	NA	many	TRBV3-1	TGTGCCAGCAGCCAAGATCGGGACGGGCAAGAGACCCAGTACTTC	CASSQDRDGQETQYF